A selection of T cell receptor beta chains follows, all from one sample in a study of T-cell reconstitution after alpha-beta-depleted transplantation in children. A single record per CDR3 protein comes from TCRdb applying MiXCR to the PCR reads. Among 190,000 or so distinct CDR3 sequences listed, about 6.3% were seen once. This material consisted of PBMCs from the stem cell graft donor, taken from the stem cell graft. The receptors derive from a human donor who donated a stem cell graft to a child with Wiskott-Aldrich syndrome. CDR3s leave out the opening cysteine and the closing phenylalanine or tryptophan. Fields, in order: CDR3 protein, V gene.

CDR3 protein: SVNDRYNEQF
V gene: TRBV29-1

CDR3 protein: ASSEYMTSNEQF
V gene: TRBV10-2

CDR3 protein: ASKKENTGELF
V gene: TRBV5-1

CDR3 protein: ASGGDRGQPQH
V gene: TRBV12-3/TRBV12-4

CDR3 protein: ASSLATSGSIYNEQF
V gene: TRBV7-9

CDR3 protein: ASSYDRSSEQY
V gene: TRBV7-7

CDR3 protein: ASSPLGQGADEQY
V gene: TRBV18

CDR3 protein: ASSERGTHQGGEKLF
V gene: TRBV6-1

CDR3 protein: SARDPGLTEAF
V gene: TRBV20-1

CDR3 protein: ASSLVGSGAPRLH
V gene: TRBV11-2

CDR3 protein: ASSKANEGSGELF
V gene: TRBV5-1

CDR3 protein: ASSGDGNTGELF
V gene: TRBV2

CDR3 protein: ASSVGRARAGNTIY
V gene: TRBV2

CDR3 protein: SARASAFYEQY
V gene: TRBV20-1